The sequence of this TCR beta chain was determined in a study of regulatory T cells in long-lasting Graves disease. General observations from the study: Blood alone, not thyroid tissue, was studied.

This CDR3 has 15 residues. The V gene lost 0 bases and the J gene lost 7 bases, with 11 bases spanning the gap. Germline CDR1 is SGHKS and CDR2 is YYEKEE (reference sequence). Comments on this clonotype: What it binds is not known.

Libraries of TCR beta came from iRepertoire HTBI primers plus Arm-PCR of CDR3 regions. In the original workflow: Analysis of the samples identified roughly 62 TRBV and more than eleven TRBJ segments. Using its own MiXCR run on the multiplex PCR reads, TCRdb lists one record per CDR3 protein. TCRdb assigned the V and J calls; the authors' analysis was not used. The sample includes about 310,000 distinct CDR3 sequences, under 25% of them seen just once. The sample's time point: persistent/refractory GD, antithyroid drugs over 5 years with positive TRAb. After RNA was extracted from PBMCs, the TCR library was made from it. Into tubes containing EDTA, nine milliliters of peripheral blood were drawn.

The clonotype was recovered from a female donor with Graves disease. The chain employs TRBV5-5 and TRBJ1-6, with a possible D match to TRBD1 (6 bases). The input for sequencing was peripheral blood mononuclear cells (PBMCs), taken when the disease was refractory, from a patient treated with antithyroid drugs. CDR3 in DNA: TGTGCCAGCAGCTTGGAGGGGGTTTGGAATTCACCCCTCCACTTT. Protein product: CASSLEGVWNSPLHF.